Below are 27 T cell receptor beta chains sequenced from a single sample in a study of OX40 agonist ivuxolimab in advanced cancers. Profiled with immunoSEQ multiplex PCR; TCRdb holds only in-frame clones, not every one. The data contain about 72,000 clones, more than 65% of them singletons. The sample in question was CD4+ or CD8+ T cells sorted from blood, obtained in a trial of the OX40 agonist ivuxolimab. The source of these receptors is an adult with an advanced solid tumor such as melanoma, head and neck, liver or kidney cancer.

The CDR3 DNA sequence: TGTGCCAGCAGCCGAGACAGACTCCAAGAGACCCAGTACTTC. The encoded protein is CASSRDRLQETQYF. The chain recombines TRBV7-9 with TRBJ2-5, with D perhaps matching TRBD1 (5 bases). This CDR3 has 14 amino acids. With 5 bases removed from V and 1 base from J, the gap between germline ends came to 11 bases. Germline CDR1 and CDR2: SEHNR and FQNEAQ (reference sequence).

The chain employs TRBV7-2 and TRBJ2-7, with 9 bases that match TRBD1. Germline V CDR1 and CDR2: SGHTA, FQGNSA. The junction had 5 bases not matched to a gene; V was cut back by 5 bases and J by 0 bases. CDR3 length equals 15 residues. In DNA, the CDR3 is TGTGCCAGCAGCCAAGACAGGGGGAGCTCCTACGAGCAGTACTTC. This encodes CASSQDRGSSYEQYF.

This clone has a handful of counts. The chain carries TRBV30 and TRBJ1-4, with a possible D match to TRBD1 (5 bases). The germline gives CDR1 GTSNPN, CDR2 SVGIG (reference sequence). The V end lost 2 bases, the J end lost 5 bases, and 15 bases lay between the germline ends. The CDR3 spans 15 residues. DNA for the CDR3: TGTGCCTGGAGTCCGCCCGGGACGGACAATGAAAAACTGTTTTTT. Encoded protein: CAWSPPGTDNEKLFF.

The chain couples TRBV19 to TRBJ2-5; TRBD2 matches at 9 bases. Germline V gives CDR1 LNHDA, CDR2 SQIVND (reference sequence). The CDR3 covers 15 residues. V trimming: 3 bases; J trimming: 5 bases; junction bases outside the gene matches: 7. Written as DNA, the CDR3 is TGTGCCAGTAGTATGGGGCTAGCGGGAAGCGAGACCCAGTACTTC. This codes for CASSMGLAGSETQYF. The full variable domain, with the rest looked up from reference TRBV19 and TRBJ2-5, is DGGITQSPKYLFRKEGQNVTLSCEQNLNHDAMYWYRQDPGQGLRLIYYSQIVNDFQKGDIAEGYSVSREKKESFPLTVTSAQKNPTAFYLCASSMGLAGSETQYFGPGTRLLVL.

The V call is TRBV4-1, the J call TRBJ2-7; possible D gene TRBD1, 6 bases. The CDR3 consists of 17 residues. With 0 bases removed from V and 2 bases from J, the gap between germline ends came to 17 bases. Germline V gene sequence: CDR1 MGHRA, CDR2 YSYEKL. CDR3 in amino acids: CASSQDPSQGKTYEQYF. The CDR3 nucleotides read TGCGCCAGCAGCCAAGATCCTAGCCAGGGGAAGACCTACGAGCAGTACTTC.

The chain employs TRBV2 and TRBJ2-2; 7 bases are a match to TRBD1. After removal of 7 bases from V and 3 bases from J, the junction contained 8 bases not matched to a gene. The germline V gene encodes CDR1 SNHLY and CDR2 FYNNEI. The CDR3 sequence is 15 residues long. CDR3 nucleotide sequence: TGTGCCAGCACCCGACGACAGGGAGACACCGGGGAGCTGTTTTTT. It translates to CASTRRQGDTGELFF.

The V gene is TRBV11-2, the J gene TRBJ1-1; a weak D match, TRBD1 (6 bases). This CDR3 comprises 16 residues. Between the trimmed V and J ends, which lost 5 bases and 1 base, there was a span of 17 bases. Germline V lookup: CDR1 SGHAT, CDR2 FQNNGV. Here the CDR3 reads CASSPVGGWRNTEAFF. CDR3 sequence (DNA): TGTGCCAGCAGCCCAGTCGGGGGCTGGAGGAACACTGAAGCTTTCTTT.

The V gene is TRBV27, the J gene TRBJ2-3, with 8 nucleotides matching TRBD2. Losses at the gene ends were 6 bases for V and 0 bases for J; bases not matched to a gene: 14. Germline assignment: CDR1 MNHEY and CDR2 SMNVEV (reference sequence). This CDR3 contains 18 residues. DNA of the CDR3: TGTGCCAGCAGACACCTCCGGGCGGGAGGCCGTAGCACAGATACGCAGTATTTT. Protein: CASRHLRAGGRSTDTQYF.

This chain joins TRBV5-6 and TRBJ2-7; TRBD2 might be the D (6 bases). Trimming left V 0 bases short and J 3 bases short, with 13 bases between. CDR3 length equals 15 residues. CDR1 is SGHDT, CDR2 YYEEEE, per germline. CDR3 region: CASSLGGSGIYEQYF. CDR3 nucleotide sequence: TGTGCCAGCAGCTTGGGTGGTAGCGGAATCTACGAGCAGTACTTC.

CDR3 sequence reads: CASMRTANTGELFF. Written as DNA, the CDR3 is TGCGCCAGCATGCGGACAGCGAACACCGGGGAGCTGTTTTTT. This chain joins TRBV10-2 and TRBJ2-2, with D possibly matching TRBD1 (6 bases). With 7 bases removed from V and 0 bases from J, the gap between germline ends came to 9 bases. The CDR3 is made up of 14 amino acids. In germline, CDR1 is WSHSY, CDR2 SAAADI.

The rearrangement joins TRBV6-5 to TRBJ2-3, with no clear D. The CDR3 is 14 residues long. V lost 2 bases, J lost 2 bases, and 8 bases lay in between. Germline CDR1 MNHEY, CDR2 SVGAGI. This CDR3 reads CASSYTTLTDTQYF. CDR3 in DNA: TGTGCCAGCAGTTACACTACCCTCACAGATACGCAGTATTTT.

The chain carries TRBV11-2 and TRBJ2-2, with 8 bases fitting TRBD2. The length of the CDR3 is 16 residues. J was trimmed by 7 bases and V by 5 bases; bases with no gene match: 12. CDR1 is SGHAT and CDR2 is FQNNGV in the germline V gene. CDR3 in DNA: TGTGCCAGCAGCCCAAAACCGGGACTAGTTTACGGGGAGCTGTTTTTT. This gives the protein CASSPKPGLVYGELFF.

The chain uses TRBV27 and TRBJ2-3, with TRBD2 as a possible D gene (7 bases). Germline loops: CDR1 MNHEY, CDR2 SMNVEV (reference sequence). V lost 8 bases and J lost 0, with 12 bases in between. The CDR3 consists of 14 residues. The CDR3 reads CASGGGGSTDTQYF. The CDR3 DNA follows: TGTGCCAGCGGGGGCGGGGGAAGCACAGATACGCAGTATTTT.

This chain links TRBV27 with TRBJ1-5; tentative D call: TRBD1 (5 bases). Germline V gene data show CDR1 as MNHEY and CDR2 as SMNVEV (reference sequence). V dropped 2 bases and J dropped 7 bases, with 12 bases sitting between them. The CDR3 spans 14 residues. The CDR3 DNA is TGTGCCAGCAGTTTAAAGGGGTTTGAGCAGCCCCAGCATTTT. Translation: CASSLKGFEQPQHF.

The V gene is TRBV4-1, the J gene TRBJ2-5, with D maybe TRBD1 (6 bases). The J call may be faulty, since TRBJ2-7 better matches the DNA end. CDR1 is MGHRA and CDR2 is YSYEKL in the germline V gene. This CDR3 is 16 amino acids long. The CDR3 bases are TGCGCCAGCAGCCAAGACGGACAGTCATTCACTTACGAGCAGTACTTC. It translates to CASSQDGQSFTYEQYF.

This clone was observed a single time. The CDR3 DNA reads as TGTGCCAGCAGCTCCCCGAATGCAGATACGCAGTATTTT. Protein: CASSSPNADTQYF. This sequence joins TRBV7-9 and TRBJ2-3, with no clear D. Germline CDR1 and CDR2: SEHNR and FQNEAQ (reference sequence). The CDR3 runs 13 residues. Trimming removed 4 bases at V and 4 bases at J, with 9 bases between.

The V call is TRBV30, the J call TRBJ1-4; perhaps TRBD1 as D (6 bases). Germline values: CDR1 GTSNPN, CDR2 SVGIG (reference sequence). This CDR3 contains 14 residues. The V and J ends lost 0 bases and 7 bases respectively, with 12 bases between them. Written as DNA, the CDR3 is TGTGCCTGGAGTGTATCGGGGGCCGGTGAAAAACTGTTTTTT. Protein sequence: CAWSVSGAGEKLFF.

This chain connects TRBV6-5 to TRBJ2-1; D possibly matches TRBD1 or TRBD2 (6 bases each). CDR3 length: 15 amino acids. Trimming took off 0 bases at V and 6 bases at J, with 12 bases between the two ends. In germline, CDR1 is MNHEY, CDR2 SVGAGI. In nucleotides, the CDR3 is TGTGCCAGCAGTTACTCGAATCGGGGGCTCAATGAGCAGTTCTTC. This sequence encodes CASSYSNRGLNEQFF.

This clone was detected only a few times. As DNA, the CDR3 is TGTGCCAGCAGCCCCGACAGCTCTGGAAACACCATATATTTT. This encodes CASSPDSSGNTIYF. V usage is TRBV7-2 and J usage is TRBJ1-3; TRBD1 is a possible D gene (5 bases). The CDR3 runs to 14 residues. V was cut by 5 bases and J by 0 bases, with 8 bases left in between. CDR1 and CDR2 (germline): SGHTA, FQGNSA.

The chain joins TRBV4-1 to TRBJ1-5, with 7 bases fitting TRBD1. CDR3 length equals 20 residues. V was clipped by 0 bases and J by 5 bases; unmatched bases: 19. The germline gives CDR1 MGHRA, CDR2 YSYEKL. This CDR3 reads CASSQDGYFRGTDADQPQHF. CDR3 bases: TGCGCCAGCAGCCAAGATGGGTATTTTCGCGGGACAGACGCCGATCAGCCCCAGCATTTT.

The rearrangement joins TRBV5-5 to TRBJ1-4, with D perhaps TRBD1 (6 bases). Germline values: CDR1 SGHKS, CDR2 YYEKEE (reference sequence). Trimming pared 4 bases from V and 5 bases from J, leaving 15 bases between. CDR3 size: 15 residues. This CDR3 reads CASSKGEAMNEKLFF. The CDR3 DNA sequence: TGTGCCAGCAGCAAGGGGGAGGCGATGAATGAAAAACTGTTTTTT.

The chain joins TRBV5-4 to TRBJ2-2, with D possibly being TRBD1 (5 bases). The V gene's germline CDR1 is SGHNT and CDR2 YYREEE (reference sequence). The V end was cut by 3 bases, the J end by 6 bases, with 21 bases between. The CDR3 is made up of 17 amino acids. As DNA, the CDR3 is TGTGCCAGCAGCTATACTTTGGGGCCCCGCGGTGCCGGGGAGCTGTTTTTT. Translation: CASSYTLGPRGAGELFF.

The table lists this clone with a few counts. The chain links TRBV5-4 to TRBJ1-1; tentative D call: TRBD1 (5 bases). The CDR3 totals 14 residues. V gave up 1 base and J gave up 7 bases, with 14 bases separating them. In germline, CDR1 is SGHNT, CDR2 YYREEE (reference sequence). DNA of the CDR3: TGTGCCAGCAGCTTGATGATGGACATTGGTGAAGCTTTCTTT. It is translated as CASSLMMDIGEAFF.

This sequence joins TRBV12-5 and TRBJ1-2; tentatively, D is TRBD1 (5 bases). Trimming took off 11 bases at V and 4 bases at J, with 17 bases between the two ends. Germline assignment: CDR1 LGHNT and CDR2 FRNRAP. This CDR3 is built from 13 residues. The CDR3: CAVVQGKTYGYTF. The CDR3 DNA reads TGTGCTGTGGTGCAGGGAAAGACCTATGGCTACACCTTC.

The chain is built from TRBV19 and TRBJ1-4, with D maybe TRBD1 (6 bases). Germline CDR1 reads LNHDA; CDR2 reads SQIVND (reference sequence). The CDR3 contains 14 residues. V gave up 4 bases and J gave up 5 bases, with 11 bases separating them. CDR3 DNA: TGTGCCAGTAGTACTACAGGGCTCAATGAAAAACTGTTTTTT. Amino acid sequence: CASSTTGLNEKLFF. The variable domain in full, completed from reference TRBV19 and TRBJ1-4, reads DGGITQSPKYLFRKEGQNVTLSCEQNLNHDAMYWYRQDPGQGLRLIYYSQIVNDFQKGDIAEGYSVSREKKESFPLTVTSAQKNPTAFYLCASSTTGLNEKLFFGSGTQLSVL.

The rearrangement joins TRBV6-1 to TRBJ1-5, with a tentative D call TRBD1 (5 bases). Germline V gene lookup returns CDR1 MNHNS and CDR2 SASEGT. CDR3 size: 14 residues. Trimming removed 6 bases from V and 4 bases from J, with 13 bases in between. DNA of the CDR3: TGTGCCAGCAGACTGACAGACCCTAATCAGCCCCAGCATTTT. Its translation is CASRLTDPNQPQHF.

The genes are TRBV27 and TRBJ1-5, with D uncertain. V was cut by 1 base and J by 0 bases, with 7 bases left in between. The CDR3 loop spans 15 amino acids. Germline values: CDR1 MNHEY, CDR2 SMNVEV (reference sequence). The CDR3 nucleotides read TGTGCCAGCAGTTTATATGGAATTAGCAATCAGCCCCAGCATTTT. Its translation: CASSLYGISNQPQHF.